The present entry profiles one T cell receptor beta chain with its context. This specimen belongs to a study of cytomegalovirus exposure and HLA in healthy donors. The PCR used 60 Vbeta and 13 Jbeta primers. Clones were read by immunoSEQ multiplex PCR, and TCRdb kept only the in-frame ones, dropping some. The profile shows some 87,000 clones, 60% to 85% of them singletons. Losses at the gene ends were 0 bases for V and 8 bases for J; bases not matched to a gene: 7. The germline V gene encodes CDR1 MNHEY and CDR2 SVGAGI. The CDR3 consists of 15 residues. The source is a man aged 18-30 years in good health and CMV-seropositive. Source material: PBMCs. The chain employs TRBV6-5 and TRBJ1-2; TRBD1 aligns across 9 bases. DNA for the CDR3: TGTGCCAGCAGTTACTCAGGACAGGGGTTTAACGGCTACACCTTC. It translates to CASSYSGQGFNGYTF.